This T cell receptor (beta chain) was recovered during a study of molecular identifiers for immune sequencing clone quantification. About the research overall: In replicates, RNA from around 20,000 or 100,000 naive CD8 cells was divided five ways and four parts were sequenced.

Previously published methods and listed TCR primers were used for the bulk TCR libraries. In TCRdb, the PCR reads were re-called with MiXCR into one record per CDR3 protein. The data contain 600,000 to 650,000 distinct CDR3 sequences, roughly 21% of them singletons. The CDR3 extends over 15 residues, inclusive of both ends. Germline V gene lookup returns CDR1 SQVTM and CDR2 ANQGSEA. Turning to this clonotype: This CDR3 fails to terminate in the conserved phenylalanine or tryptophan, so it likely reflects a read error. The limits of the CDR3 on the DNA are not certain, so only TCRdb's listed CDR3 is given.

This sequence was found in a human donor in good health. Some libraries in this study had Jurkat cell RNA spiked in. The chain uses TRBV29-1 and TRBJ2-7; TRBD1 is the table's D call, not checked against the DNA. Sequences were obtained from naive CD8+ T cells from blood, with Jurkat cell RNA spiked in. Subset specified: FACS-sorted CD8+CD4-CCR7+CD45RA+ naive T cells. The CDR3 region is CSVETGTGVPYERYS.